The source of this T cell receptor (beta chain) is a study of cytomegalovirus exposure and HLA in healthy donors. Overall study context: In a previous analysis, 120 million or so unique TCR beta sequences were found from 170 million or so T cells.

Whole-study findings and limits: Across donors, sequencing depth was assumed by presence/absence analyses to be roughly uniform.

With 60 Vbeta and 13 Jbeta primers, the PCR was carried out. Data came from immunoSEQ multiplex PCR; TCRdb stores just in-frame clones and leaves some out. The sample holds about 130,000 clones; about 73% are singletons and the top ten take 5.8%. In this sample, this clone turned up a few times. Antigen: not known. Germline assignment: CDR1 LGHNA and CDR2 YNFKEQ. The junction had 3 bases not matched to a gene; V was cut back by 3 bases and J by 0 bases. There are 15 residues in the CDR3. The specimen was PBMCs. The V call is TRBV4-2, the J call TRBJ1-1; the match to TRBD1 covers 8 bases. The clonotype originates from a woman aged 45-59 years in good health and CMV-seropositive. CDR3 coding DNA: TGTGCCAGCAGCCATAACAGGGGGTTGAACACTGAAGCTTTCTTT. Protein product: CASSHNRGLNTEAFF.